Listed here are 21 T cell receptor beta chains from one sample, sequenced in a study of CD8 T cells in Susac syndrome. RNA in amounts of about 0.5 to 1 ug was reverse transcribed with random hexamers. One entry per CDR3 protein, called by TCRdb with MiXCR from the immunoSEQ multiplex PCR reads. The data contain 150,000 to 200,000 distinct CDR3 sequences, 90% to 95% of them singletons. The sample comprised CD4+ T cells from PBMCs. Source of these receptors: a human donor with multiple sclerosis.

As DNA, the CDR3 is TGCAGCGTTGAAGAATTCCGCGGGAGCTCCTACAATGAGCAGTTCTTC. Protein sequence: CSVEEFRGSSYNEQFF. The rearrangement uses TRBV29-1 and TRBJ2-1; 7 bases map to TRBD2. The CDR3 sequence is 16 residues long. Trimming cost V 0 bases and J 0 bases; bases outside gene matches: 5. Germline V CDR1 and CDR2: SQVTM, ANQGSEA.

This chain connects TRBV3-1 to TRBJ2-3; D remains unclear. The CDR3 runs to 13 residues. From germline, CDR1 is LGHDT and CDR2 YNNKEL (reference sequence). Trimming removed 6 bases from V and 1 base from J, with 8 bases in between. CDR3 nucleotide sequence: TGTGCCAGCAGTCCACGGGGCACAGATACGCAGTATTTT. Amino acid sequence: CASSPRGTDTQYF.

This chain joins TRBV7-8 and TRBJ2-6, with D perhaps TRBD2 (6 bases). Trimming removed 5 bases at V and 7 bases at J, with 24 bases between. The CDR3 is 18 residues long. Germline CDR1 reads SGHVS; CDR2 reads FQNEAQ. The CDR3 spells CASSLPPGQGGIANVLTF. The CDR3 nucleotides read TGTGCCAGCAGCCTGCCACCTGGTCAGGGAGGAATAGCCAACGTCCTGACTTTC.

V and J are TRBV6-2 or TRBV6-3 and TRBJ2-6; maybe TRBD1 (5 bases). V lost 8 bases, J lost 3 bases, and 11 bases lay in between. The CDR3 extends over 14 amino acids. Germline V lookup: CDR1 MNHEY, CDR2 SVGEGT. CDR3 in DNA: TGTGCCAGCTGCCAGGGTTATGGGGCCAACGTCCTGACTTTC. Its protein is CASCQGYGANVLTF.

The chain is built from TRBV20-1 and TRBJ2-5; D remains ambiguous. The germline CDR1 and CDR2 sequences are DFQATT and SNEGSKA (reference sequence). Trimming removed 4 bases at V and 0 bases at J, with 12 bases between. CDR3 length: 14 residues. CDR3 sequence: CSAMVPSYQETQYF. For the CDR3, the DNA is TGCAGTGCTATGGTCCCATCGTACCAAGAGACCCAGTACTTC.

This clonotype has just one count. The rearrangement joins TRBV4-1 to TRBJ2-7; the D gene is possibly TRBD2 (5 bases). The CDR3 extends over 15 amino acids. Per germline, CDR1 MGHRA and CDR2 YSYEKL. V was cut by 6 bases and J by 5 bases, with 20 bases left in between. The CDR3 DNA is TGCGCCAGCAGTGGACTGAGCCCCTCCCCCGACGAGCAGTACTTC. Translating gives CASSGLSPSPDEQYF.

The V call is TRBV24-1, the J call TRBJ2-1; 10 bases map to TRBD2. The germline CDR1 and CDR2 sequences are KGHDR and SFDVKD. This CDR3 is built from 16 residues. The ends lost 3 bases at V and 4 bases at J; junction bases unmatched: 5. The CDR3 nucleotides read TGTGCCACCAGTGATCCTAGCGGGAGAGGGTACAATGAGCAGTTCTTC. As protein: CATSDPSGRGYNEQFF.

The chain joins TRBV27 to TRBJ2-7; 10 bases line up with TRBD1. The CDR3 runs to 15 residues. V was clipped by 2 bases and J by 2 bases; unmatched bases: 3. CDR1 is MNHEY, CDR2 SMNVEV, per germline (reference sequence). In DNA, the CDR3 is TGTGCCAGCAGTTTAGGGACAGGGGTTCCCTACGAGCAGTACTTC. Translation gives CASSLGTGVPYEQYF.

The J gene is TRBJ1-5, the V gene TRBV3-1; D not certain. Germline V CDR1 and CDR2: LGHDT, YNNKEL (reference sequence). The germline V and J ends were trimmed by 3 bases and 2 bases, with 8 bases remaining between them. This CDR3 region has 14 residues. The CDR3 reads CASSHWGGNQPQHF. CDR3 sequence (DNA): TGTGCCAGCAGCCACTGGGGTGGCAATCAGCCCCAGCATTTT.

This sequence joins TRBV19 and TRBJ2-1, with 9 bases fitting TRBD1. Germline CDR1 reads LNHDA; CDR2 reads SQIVND (reference sequence). This CDR3 is built from 14 residues. After removal of 9 bases from V and 5 bases from J, the junction contained 8 bases not matched to a gene. The CDR3 reads CASTGTGRNNEQFF. CDR3 nucleotide sequence: TGTGCCAGCACCGGGACAGGGAGGAACAATGAGCAGTTCTTC.

Only one count was recorded for this clonotype. The chain has TRBV29-1 and TRBJ2-7; a weak D match, TRBD2 (7 bases). CDR1 SQVTM and CDR2 ANQGSEA come from the germline V gene. The length of the CDR3 is 18 residues. Trimming removed 4 bases from V and 7 bases from J, with 32 bases in between. Here the CDR3 reads CSVGGASGTTGRTGEQYF. The CDR3 DNA follows: TGCAGCGTTGGGGGGGCCAGCGGGACCACGGGTCGTACGGGTGAGCAGTACTTC.

The chain has TRBV20-1 and TRBJ2-1; the match to TRBD2 covers 7 bases. The germline CDR1 and CDR2 sequences are DFQATT and SNEGSKA (reference sequence). The V segment lost 4 bases and the J segment 1 base; nucleotides outside the gene matches: 13. There are 17 residues in the CDR3. CDR3 sequence: CSAKDPKGLNSYNEQFF. In DNA form, the CDR3 reads TGCAGTGCTAAAGACCCCAAGGGACTAAATTCCTACAATGAGCAGTTCTTC.

The chain couples TRBV3-1 to TRBJ2-7, with 11 bases matching TRBD2. Unmatched junction bases numbered 8, after V lost 2 bases and J lost 8 bases. This CDR3 has 15 amino acids. The germline V gene has CDR1 LGHDT and CDR2 YNNKEL (reference sequence). CDR3 in amino acids: CASSQQLAGVGQQYF. In DNA, the CDR3 is TGTGCCAGCAGCCAACAACTAGCGGGAGTGGGCCAGCAGTACTTC.

V is TRBV19 and J is TRBJ1-2; D may be TRBD1 (6 bases). Trimming cost V 6 bases and J 2 bases, with 10 bases left between them. This CDR3 has 13 residues. The germline gives CDR1 LNHDA, CDR2 SQIVND (reference sequence). CDR3 in amino acids: CASRKQGNYGYTF. CDR3 DNA: TGTGCCAGTAGGAAACAGGGCAACTATGGCTACACCTTC.

V usage is TRBV20-1 and J usage is TRBJ1-4, with D perhaps matching TRBD1 (5 bases). This CDR3 is built from 13 residues. Deletions cut 1 base from V and 7 bases from J, with 10 bases between. The V gene's germline CDR1 is DFQATT and CDR2 SNEGSKA (reference sequence). As DNA, the CDR3 is TGCAGTGCTAGAGGGGGCGGGGTTGAAAAACTGTTTTTT. Protein product: CSARGGGVEKLFF.

The genes are TRBV30 and TRBJ2-3, with D tentatively TRBD1 (6 bases). The germline V and J ends were trimmed by 3 bases and 0 bases, with 10 bases remaining between them. The CDR3 loop spans 14 amino acids. CDR1 GTSNPN and CDR2 SVGIG come from the germline V gene (reference sequence). In DNA, the CDR3 is TGTGCCTGGAGGCAGGGGCCTAGCACAGATACGCAGTATTTT. It encodes CAWRQGPSTDTQYF.

The chain has TRBV9 and TRBJ2-1; TRBD2 aligns across 12 bases. The CDR3 runs 16 residues. Unmatched junction bases numbered 4, after V lost 4 bases and J lost 2 bases. The germline V gene has CDR1 SGDLS and CDR2 YYNGEE. This CDR3 is CASSPSSGRAYNEQFF. Here the CDR3 DNA reads TGTGCCAGCAGCCCATCTAGCGGGAGGGCCTACAATGAGCAGTTCTTC.

The chain combines TRBV28 with TRBJ1-5; D not resolved. Germline CDR1 is MDHEN and CDR2 is SYDVKM. With 6 bases removed from V and 8 bases from J, the gap between germline ends came to 26 bases. The CDR3 covers 17 residues. CDR3 sequence: CASSPSLQWAHGEPQHF. The CDR3 DNA is TGTGCCAGCAGCCCTTCTCTACAGTGGGCCCATGGTGAGCCCCAGCATTTT.

On this clonotype itself: The junction differs from germline at one of its ends, possibly a read error. The rearrangement joins TRBV10-3 to TRBJ2-7; TRBD2 agrees at 7 bases. Germline V lookup: CDR1 ENHRY, CDR2 SYGVKD. This CDR3 spans 12 amino acids. The CDR3 nucleotides are TGTTCCATAGCGGGTAGCTCCTACGAGCAGTACTTC. It yields the protein CSIAGSSYEQYF.

The chain joins TRBV14 to TRBJ1-2; D remains unclear. The CDR3 has 13 amino acids. Germline V lookup: CDR1 SGHDN, CDR2 FVKESK. The germline V and J ends were trimmed by 4 bases and 7 bases, with 13 bases remaining between them. CDR3 in DNA: TGTGCCAGCAGCCCCCTGGGAGGTCGTGGCTACACCTTC. Translated, it gives CASSPLGGRGYTF.

The V call is TRBV25-1, the J call TRBJ2-7, with D possibly matching TRBD1 (6 bases). This CDR3 has 13 amino acids. With 7 bases removed from V and 3 bases from J, the gap between germline ends came to 13 bases. Germline CDR1 is MGHDK and CDR2 is SYGVNS. CDR3 DNA: TGTGCCAGCACCCCACAGGGAAGCTACGAGCAGTACTTC. This translates into CASTPQGSYEQYF.